This TCR beta chain was identified in a study of cytomegalovirus exposure and HLA in healthy donors. In this sample, this clone turned up once. Its target is not known. Amplification used 60 Vbeta primers and 13 Jbeta primers. Clones were sequenced by immunoSEQ multiplex PCR, and TCRdb holds only the in-frame ones, with some missing. The sample contains about 200,000 clones, 75% to 90% of which appear only once. Points from the study as a whole: Later analysis associated a missense DCLRE1C variant with TCR beta V- and J-gene trimming.

Germline CDR1 and CDR2: SGHNT and YYREEE (reference sequence). The CDR3 contains 12 residues. J is TRBJ2-5 and V is TRBV5-4, with TRBD2 identical over 9 bases. The DNA matches TRBJ2-7 better at its end, which makes the J call doubtful. The receptor was isolated from a woman aged 25 to 45 in good health and CMV-seronegative. The material sequenced was PBMCs. CDR3 sequence reads: CASSVLAGEQYF. The CDR3 bases are TGTGCCAGCAGCGTACTAGCGGGCGAGCAGTACTTC.